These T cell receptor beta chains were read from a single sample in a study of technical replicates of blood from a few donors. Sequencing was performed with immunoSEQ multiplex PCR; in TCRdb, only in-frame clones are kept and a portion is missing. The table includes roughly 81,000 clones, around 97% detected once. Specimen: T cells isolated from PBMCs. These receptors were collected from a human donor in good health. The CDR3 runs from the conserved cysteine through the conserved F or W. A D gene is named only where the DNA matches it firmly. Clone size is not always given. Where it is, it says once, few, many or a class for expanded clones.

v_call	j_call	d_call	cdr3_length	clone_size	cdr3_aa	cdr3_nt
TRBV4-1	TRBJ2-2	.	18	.	CASSQEILASVPTGELFF	TGCGCCAGCAGCCAAGAAATTTTGGCTAGCGTCCCCACCGGGGAGCTGTTTTTT
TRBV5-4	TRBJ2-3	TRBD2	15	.	CASSLAGGPTDTQYF	TGTGCCAGCAGCTTAGCGGGGGGCCCCACAGATACGCAGTATTTT
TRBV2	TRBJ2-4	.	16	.	CASKGGGREAKNIQYF	TGTGCCAGCAAAGGGGGGGGTCGAGAAGCCAAAAACATTCAGTACTTC
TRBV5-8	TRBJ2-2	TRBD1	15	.	CASSQGQLNTGELFF	TGTGCCAGCAGCCAGGGACAGCTGAACACCGGGGAGCTGTTTTTT
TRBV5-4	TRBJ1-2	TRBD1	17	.	CASSKGTGQMDNYGYTF	TGTGCCAGCAGCAAAGGGACAGGGCAAATGGATAACTATGGCTACACCTTC
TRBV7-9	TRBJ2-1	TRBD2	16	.	CASSSARGLANNEQFF	TGTGCCAGCAGCTCTGCGCGGGGACTAGCGAACAATGAGCAGTTCTTC
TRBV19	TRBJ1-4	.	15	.	CASKLTGYTNEKLFF	TGTGCCAGTAAATTAACAGGGTACACTAATGAAAAACTGTTTTTT
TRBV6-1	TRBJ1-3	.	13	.	CAASDSSGNTIYF	TGTGCCGCCTCTGACAGCTCTGGAAACACCATATATTTT
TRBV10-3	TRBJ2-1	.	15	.	CAISERESSYNEQFF	TGTGCCATCAGTGAGCGGGAGAGCTCCTACAATGAGCAGTTCTTC
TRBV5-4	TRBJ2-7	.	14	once	CASSLDRTSYEQYF	TGTGCCAGCAGCTTGGACAGGACCTCCTACGAGCAGTACTTC
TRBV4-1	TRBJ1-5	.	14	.	CASSQDAGTQPQHF	TGCGCCAGCAGCCAAGATGCGGGGACCCAGCCCCAGCATTTT
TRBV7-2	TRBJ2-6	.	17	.	CASSPLGWISGANVLTF	TGTGCCAGCAGCCCTCTGGGCTGGATATCTGGGGCCAACGTCCTGACTTTC
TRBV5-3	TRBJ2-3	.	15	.	CARSFRTPSTDTQYF	TGTGCCAGAAGCTTCAGAACGCCTAGCACAGATACGCAGTATTTT
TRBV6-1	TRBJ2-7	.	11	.	CASSDNYEQYF	TGTGCCAGCAGTGATAACTACGAGCAGTACTTC
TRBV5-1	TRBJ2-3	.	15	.	CASSLAGVSTDTQYF	TGCGCCAGCAGCTTGGCCGGAGTAAGCACAGATACGCAGTATTTT
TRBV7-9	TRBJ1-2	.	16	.	CASSLLNFIVSDGYTF	TGTGCCAGCAGCTTATTGAATTTTATAGTATCGGATGGCTACACCTTC
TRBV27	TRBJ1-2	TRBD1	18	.	CASSFVGLRQGLHDGYTF	TGTGCCAGCAGTTTTGTAGGACTGAGACAGGGGCTGCACGATGGCTACACCTTC
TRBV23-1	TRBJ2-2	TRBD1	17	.	CASSQSEGDRGTGELFF	TGCGCCAGCAGTCAATCGGAAGGGGACAGGGGGACCGGGGAGCTGTTTTTT
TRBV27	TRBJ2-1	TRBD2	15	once	CASSLSTSGVNEQFF	TGTGCCAGCAGTTTATCGACTAGCGGAGTCAATGAGCAGTTCTTC
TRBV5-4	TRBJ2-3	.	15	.	CASSLGLGGTDTQYF	TGTGCCAGCAGCTTGGGACTAGGTGGCACAGATACGCAGTATTTT
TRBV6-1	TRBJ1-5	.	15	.	CASSEARQDNQPQHF	TGTGCCAGCAGTGAAGCTAGACAGGACAATCAGCCCCAGCATTTT
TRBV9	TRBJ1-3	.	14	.	CASSVYRSGNTIYF	TGTGCCAGCAGCGTCTACAGGAGTGGAAACACCATATATTTT
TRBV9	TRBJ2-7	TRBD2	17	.	CASSVAGEGLAAYEQYF	TGTGCCAGCAGCGTAGCGGGGGAGGGACTAGCGGCCTACGAGCAGTACTTC
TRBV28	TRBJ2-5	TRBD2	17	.	CASSFLLGVGGKETQYF	TGTGCCAGCAGTTTCCTCCTTGGGGTCGGGGGGAAAGAGACCCAGTACTTC
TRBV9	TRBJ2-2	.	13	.	CASSVGATGELFF	TGTGCCAGCAGCGTGGGGGCTACCGGGGAGCTGTTTTTT
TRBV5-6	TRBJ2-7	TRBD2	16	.	CASSLRGSGYYYEQYF	TGTGCCAGCAGCTTGCGGGGTAGCGGGTACTACTACGAGCAGTACTTC
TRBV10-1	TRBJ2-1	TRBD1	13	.	CASSRDSYNEQFF	TGCGCCAGCAGTCGGGACAGCTACAATGAGCAGTTCTTC
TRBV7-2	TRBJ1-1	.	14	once	CASSFLGVNTEAFF	TGTGCCAGCAGTTTTCTCGGGGTGAACACTGAAGCTTTCTTT
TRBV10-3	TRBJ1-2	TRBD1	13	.	CAISTTGPYGYTF	TGTGCCATCAGCACGACAGGGCCCTATGGCTACACCTTC